The 27 T cell receptor beta chains in this list originate from one sample, sequenced in a study of blood T cells in healthy people across ages. It was with a sample-barcoded 5' primer and a J-beta primer mix that a second PCR of roughly 7 to 12 cycles was run. TCRdb recomputed calls from the 5' RACE reads with MiXCR, one row per CDR3 protein. The table has some 1.5 million distinct CDR3 sequences, roughly 30% seen once; the top ten hold 7.7%. The sequenced sample consisted of blood. These receptors were obtained from a young woman in good health.

The chain uses TRBV6-2 or TRBV6-3 and TRBJ2-7; TRBD2 aligns across 7 bases. The CDR3 is 17 amino acids. Germline CDR1 reads MNHEY; CDR2 reads SVGEGT. The V segment lost 2 bases and the J segment 2 bases; nucleotides outside the gene matches: 12. In DNA, the CDR3 is TGTGCCAGCAGTTACAAAAGCGGCGGGAGTCCCACCTACGAGCAGTACTTC. Its translation is CASSYKSGGSPTYEQYF.

The CDR3 DNA is TGTGCCAGCTCAAGCGTCGGGACACTAAGCGCCGGGGAGCTGTTTTTT. Translating it yields CASSSVGTLSAGELFF. The chain carries TRBV18 and TRBJ2-2; a possible D gene is TRBD1 (6 bases). Germline CDR1 is KGHSH and CDR2 is LQKENI. The CDR3 runs 16 residues. V was trimmed by 5 bases and J by 6 bases, leaving 19 bases between them.

This clonotype was picked up a small number of times. The chain employs TRBV5-1 and TRBJ2-3; 9 bases are a match to TRBD2. The CDR3 runs to 17 residues. Germline CDR1 SGHRS, CDR2 YFSETQ. V lost 0 bases to trimming and J lost 0 bases; unmatched junction nucleotides: 5. The CDR3 loop is CASSLAAGGSSTDTQYF. The CDR3 DNA reads as TGCGCCAGCAGCTTGGCAGCGGGAGGTTCTAGCACAGATACGCAGTATTTT.

The chain uses TRBV7-2 and TRBJ1-2; D ambiguous. The CDR3 spans 15 residues. CDR1 and CDR2 from the germline V gene are SGHTA and FQGNSA. Trimming shortened V by 5 bases and J by 3 bases, and 16 bases separated the two germline ends. CDR3 in amino acids: CASSPAGGRDYGYTF. CDR3 in DNA: TGTGCCAGCAGCCCGGCTGGAGGGCGGGACTATGGCTACACCTTC.

This clonotype was seen a handful of times. A much larger clone is a single base away; this may be a read error. This chain joins TRBV27 and TRBJ1-1; possibly TRBD1 for D (5 bases). This CDR3 region has 13 residues. Germline CDR1 and CDR2: MNHEY and SMNVEV (reference sequence). V was trimmed by 6 bases and J by 6 bases, leaving 14 bases between them. The CDR3 sequence: CASSRRDYPEAFF. CDR3 bases: TGTGCCAGCAGCCGCAGGGATTACCCTGAAGCTTTCTTT.

In its sample, this clonotype was seen a few times. The genes are TRBV19 and TRBJ2-1; no reliable D call. Trimming removed 6 bases at V and 10 bases at J, with 16 bases between. In germline, CDR1 is LNHDA, CDR2 SQIVND (reference sequence). The length of the CDR3 is 13 residues. The CDR3 region has the DNA TGTGCCAGTAGGGGGTCCCCCAAGGCCGAGCAGTTCTTC. Its translation is CASRGSPKAEQFF.

Points on this clonotype: Compared with germline, one end of the junction differs, possibly owing to a read error. The gene calls are TRBV18 and TRBJ2-1; D perhaps matches TRBD1 (6 bases). Germline loops: CDR1 KGHSH, CDR2 LQKENI. The CDR3 contains 15 residues. In DNA form, the CDR3 reads TGTGCCGGCTCACCGATTGAGGGGGCCTACAATGAGCAGTTCTTC. It encodes CAGSPIEGAYNEQFF.

This clonotype was seen many times. The chain is built from TRBV5-1 and TRBJ2-7; perhaps TRBD2 as D (5 bases). Germline CDR1 SGHRS, CDR2 YFSETQ. The CDR3 loop spans 13 amino acids. V was pared by 0 bases and J by 5 bases, with 9 bases between. The CDR3 here is CASSLGGADEQYF. The CDR3 DNA reads as TGCGCCAGCAGCTTGGGGGGAGCGGACGAGCAGTACTTC.

The chain has TRBV12-5 and TRBJ2-1; TRBD2 matches at 7 bases. The J call may be mistaken, given a closer DNA end match to TRBJ2-7. Germline V gene data show CDR1 as LGHNT and CDR2 as FRNRAP. The CDR3 consists of 17 residues. The CDR3 protein is CASGSRISGYSYNEQYF. The CDR3 DNA is TGTGCTAGTGGTTCCCGAATTAGCGGGTACTCCTACAATGAGCAGTACTTC.

The chain carries TRBV5-1 and TRBJ2-4; TRBD2 matches at 7 bases. Germline-derived CDR1 and CDR2 are SGHRS and YFSETQ. J was trimmed by 9 bases and V by 4 bases; bases with no gene match: 10. This CDR3 has 14 amino acids. The CDR3 loop reads CASSNGTGGLIQYF. Written as DNA, the CDR3 is TGCGCCAGCAGCAACGGGACGGGAGGTCTCATTCAGTACTTC.

This clonotype appeared many times. V and J are TRBV7-2 and TRBJ1-2; D unclear. The V gene's germline CDR1 is SGHTA and CDR2 FQGNSA. The V end lost 3 bases, the J end lost 4 bases, and 12 bases lay between the germline ends. This CDR3 is built from 14 residues. The CDR3 reads CASSFSSGGYGYTF. The DNA of the CDR3 is TGTGCCAGCAGCTTTTCGTCCGGAGGCTATGGCTACACCTTC.

Points on this clonotype: One base away lies a much larger clone, so this may be a sequencing read error. The V call is TRBV6-5, the J call TRBJ2-5, with 7 bases that match TRBD1. With 7 bases clipped from V and 11 bases from J, the junction kept 7 bases outside the gene matches. CDR1 and CDR2 from the germline V gene are MNHEY and SVGAGI. This CDR3 has 11 amino acids. The CDR3 DNA reads TGTGCCAGCACCTGGGGACAGAAGCAGTACTTC. It is translated as CASTWGQKQYF.

Details on this clonotype: Possible read error: a much larger clone is one base away. Here the CDR3 omits its conserved ending phenylalanine or tryptophan, so a read error is the likely source. The V call is TRBV6-2 or TRBV6-3, the J call TRBJ2-7; D not resolved. This CDR3 is built from 13 residues. The V and J ends lost 2 bases and 1 base respectively, with 6 bases between them. Germline V gene sequence: CDR1 MNHEY, CDR2 SVGEGT. In DNA form, the CDR3 reads TGTGCCAGCAGTTACACGGCTTCCTACGAGCAGTACCTC. It encodes CASSYTASYEQYL.

The V and J genes are TRBV5-1 and TRBJ1-4; D is uncertain. In germline, CDR1 is SGHRS, CDR2 YFSETQ. The germline V and J ends were trimmed by 4 bases and 5 bases, with 15 bases remaining between them. The CDR3 has 15 residues. The CDR3 coding sequence is TGCGCCAGCAGCGGTTGGGTAGGAGGGAATGAAAAACTGTTTTTT. It specifies CASSGWVGGNEKLFF.

This clonotype came up many times. This chain joins TRBV18 and TRBJ2-1; D is uncertain. This CDR3 has 15 amino acids. Trimming removed 2 bases from V and 0 bases from J, with 8 bases in between. Germline loops: CDR1 KGHSH, CDR2 LQKENI. CDR3 bases: TGTGCCAGCTCACCAGGCAGGAACTCCTACAATGAGCAGTTCTTC. As protein: CASSPGRNSYNEQFF.

V and J are TRBV28 and TRBJ2-1; D call uncertain. Germline V gene lookup returns CDR1 MDHEN and CDR2 SYDVKM. The CDR3 length is 12 residues. The V and J ends lost 5 bases and 7 bases respectively, with 9 bases between them. The CDR3 is CASSIGPNEQFF. In nucleotides, the CDR3 is TGTGCCAGCAGTATTGGCCCAAATGAGCAGTTCTTC.

The chain couples TRBV19 to TRBJ2-4; perhaps TRBD2 as D (6 bases). The germline gives CDR1 LNHDA, CDR2 SQIVND (reference sequence). The CDR3 has 15 amino acids. V dropped 6 bases and J dropped 3 bases, with 15 bases sitting between them. CDR3 amino acids: CASSTRDGGKNIQYF. The CDR3 DNA reads TGTGCCAGTAGCACCCGGGACGGGGGCAAAAACATTCAGTACTTC.

The count of this clonotype is one. This chain links TRBV9 with TRBJ2-7, with 7 bases aligning to TRBD1. J gave up 9 bases and V 0 bases, and 6 bases lay outside the gene matches. This CDR3 is built from 13 residues. Germline V lookup: CDR1 SGDLS, CDR2 YYNGEE. The CDR3 region has the DNA TGTGCCAGCAGCGTAGGACAGGGTACCGGGCAGTACTTC. Encoded protein: CASSVGQGTGQYF. Together with reference TRBV9 and TRBJ2-7, the CDR3 gives the full variable domain: DSGVTQTPKHLITATGQRVTLRCSPRSGDLSVYWYQQSLDQGLQFLIQYYNGEERAKGNILERFSAQQFPDLHSELNLSSLELGDSALYFCASSVGQGTGQYFGPGTRLTVT.

This clonotype has only one observation. One end of the junction fails to match germline, which may point to a read error. This chain links TRBV18 with TRBJ1-5; no clear D gene. CDR1 and CDR2 from the germline V gene are KGHSH and LQKENI. This CDR3 is 13 amino acids long. This CDR3 is CTSSPGVNQPQHF. DNA for the CDR3: TGTACCAGCTCACCTGGGGTGAATCAGCCCCAGCATTTT.

The genes are TRBV20-1 and TRBJ2-3; D is possibly TRBD2 (5 bases). Trimming removed 3 bases from V and 6 bases from J, with 22 bases in between. CDR3 size: 16 residues. Germline V gives CDR1 DFQATT, CDR2 SNEGSKA (reference sequence). CDR3 DNA: TGCAGTGCTAGTCTTTGGGCACACCCGTCGGGGGATACGCAGTATTTT. Its translation: CSASLWAHPSGDTQYF.

The chain carries TRBV12-3 or TRBV12-4 and TRBJ2-2; 8 positions match TRBD1. The CDR3 loop spans 16 amino acids. The J segment lost 4 bases and the V segment lost 9 bases, leaving 13 bases of the junction unmatched. Here the CDR3 DNA reads TGTGCCAGTAGTCCCCGGGCAGGGGGCTTCACCGGGGAGCTGTTTTTT. Its translation: CASSPRAGGFTGELFF.

The sample holds many counts of this clonotype. The V gene is TRBV6-1, the J gene TRBJ2-5, with 9 bases matching TRBD2. The end of the DNA fits TRBJ2-7 better, so the J call may be wrong. CDR3 length: 15 amino acids. Germline loops: CDR1 MNHNS, CDR2 SASEGT. CDR3 residues: CASSERLAGIHEQYF. The CDR3 nucleotides are TGTGCCAGCAGTGAGCGGCTAGCGGGGATCCACGAGCAGTACTTC.

This clonotype was seen only a few times. The chain joins TRBV20-1 to TRBJ2-4; TRBD2 aligns across 14 bases. TRBJ2-7 explains the end of the DNA better; the J call may be wrong. The CDR3 consists of 15 residues. Germline CDR1 is DFQATT and CDR2 is SNEGSKA (reference sequence). The CDR3 nucleotides read TGCAGTGCTGCTCCGGGACTAGCGGGAGCTCACGAGCAGTACTTC. Its protein product is CSAAPGLAGAHEQYF.

This clonotype was picked up a small number of times. J is TRBJ1-5 and V is TRBV6-4; the D gene is possibly TRBD1 (5 bases). V was cut by 7 bases and J by 10 bases, with 23 bases left in between. Germline CDR1 and CDR2: MRHNA and SNTAGT. The CDR3 sequence is 15 residues long. Here the CDR3 reads CASILGEQPPGPQHF. CDR3 bases: TGTGCCAGCATCCTGGGGGAGCAGCCCCCGGGACCCCAGCATTTT.

This clonotype was counted ten times or more. This chain joins TRBV12-3 or TRBV12-4 and TRBJ2-6, with D maybe TRBD2 (5 bases). There are 15 residues in the CDR3. V was trimmed by 6 bases and J by 1 base, leaving 10 bases between them. The CDR3 reads CASRATRSGANVLTF. The DNA for the CDR3 is TGTGCCAGCAGGGCAACTAGATCTGGGGCCAACGTCCTGACTTTC.

This chain joins TRBV2 and TRBJ1-2; 10 nucleotides agree with TRBD1. The CDR3 is 14 amino acids. The V and J ends lost 2 bases and 7 bases, in that order; junction bases with no gene match: 4. Germline CDR1 SNHLY, CDR2 FYNNEI. The CDR3 DNA sequence: TGTGCCAGCAGTGAATCGGGACAGGGGTTTGGCTACACCTTC. It translates to CASSESGQGFGYTF.

The gene calls are TRBV7-2 and TRBJ1-2, with D unresolved. Trimming pared 1 base from V and 8 bases from J, leaving 8 bases between. This CDR3 comprises 12 residues. Germline CDR1 reads SGHTA; CDR2 reads FQGNSA. The CDR3 DNA follows: TGTGCCAGCAGCTTAGTTCGCAACGGCTACACCTTC. Protein sequence: CASSLVRNGYTF.